The rows below give T cell receptor beta chains drawn from one sample of a study of T cells in Graves' hyperthyroidism and ophthalmopathy. TCRdb passed the multiplex PCR reads through MiXCR, listing each CDR3 protein once. Found here are 450,000 to 700,000 distinct CDR3 sequences, about 45% of them singletons; the top ten hold roughly 20%. Sequences were obtained from peripheral blood or thyroid tissue (not recorded which). Receptor source: an adult woman with Graves' disease, either hyperthyroidism or ophthalmopathy (not recorded which). CDR3s leave out the opening cysteine and the closing phenylalanine or tryptophan. The size field is filled for only some rows; it gives once, few, many or a size class.

J gene | clone size | CDR3 length | V gene | CDR3 protein
TRBJ2-2 | many | 11 | TRBV6-2/TRBV6-3 | ASSSRDTGELF
TRBJ2-1 | . | 13 | TRBV7-8 | ASSSRGAAYNEQF
TRBJ1-1 | few | 12 | TRBV6-5 | ASSYSGRNTEAF
TRBJ2-6 | . | 12 | TRBV7-3 | ASSLRQGGNVLT
TRBJ1-6 | once | 11 | TRBV20-1 | SALDSAHPPLH
TRBJ2-7 | . | 12 | TRBV3-1 | ASSQPGLASEQY
TRBJ1-1 | many | 12 | TRBV18 | ASSPRDSDTEAF
TRBJ2-7 | many | 12 | TRBV11-2 | ASSLVAGRVEQY
TRBJ1-1 | . | 12 | TRBV5-1 | ASRKTGGRTEAF
TRBJ2-5 | few | 12 | TRBV19 | ASSIVERKETQY
TRBJ2-5 | . | 14 | TRBV20-1 | SARDPTMGDGETQY
TRBJ1-3 | many | 12 | TRBV9 | ASSGTGPENTIY
TRBJ1-5 | . | 13 | TRBV20-1 | SARRLQENNQPQH
TRBJ2-7 | many | 11 | TRBV12-3/TRBV12-4 | ASSLSGREAQY
TRBJ2-5 | . | 13 | TRBV14 | ASSQRQGEGETQY
TRBJ1-1 | . | 12 | TRBV12-3/TRBV12-4 | ASSTTGGEAEAF
TRBJ2-7 | many | 12 | TRBV20-1 | SARDYGIPDEQY
TRBJ2-7 | few | 10 | TRBV29-1 | SVSQRASEQY
TRBJ2-7 | . | 9 | TRBV20-1 | SARASYEQY
TRBJ2-5 | many | 17 | TRBV2 | ASSLTGTSGGTIQETQY
TRBJ1-2 | . | 14 | TRBV7-2 | ASSPSSGQGAGGYT
TRBJ2-7 | once | 13 | TRBV14 | ASSQVRLAAYEQY
TRBJ1-4 | many | 13 | TRBV5-5 | ASSSPKQGDEKLF
TRBJ2-7 | many | 12 | TRBV11-2 | ASGRRSVTYEQY
TRBJ2-7 | many | 13 | TRBV7-9 | ASSLVPVYGYEQY
TRBJ1-2 | many | 14 | TRBV4-1 | ASSQDLVTGDYGYT
TRBJ2-5 | . | 12 | TRBV9 | DRERGELGETQY
TRBJ1-1 | . | 11 | TRBV29-1 | SVERKMNTEAF
TRBJ2-7 | . | 12 | TRBV30 | AWSPRTDSYEQY
TRBJ2-7 | many | 13 | TRBV19 | ASSTGGHGSYEQY
TRBJ2-7 | . | 13 | TRBV6-5 | ASSYFTGTSYEQY
TRBJ1-5 | . | 12 | TRBV20-1 | SAATDNSNQPQH
TRBJ1-6 | many | 12 | TRBV7-9 | ASTPSGGNSPLH
TRBJ2-2 | . | 14 | TRBV24-1 | ATSDFTSRSSQELF
TRBJ1-4 | many | 13 | TRBV6-6 | ASSYLRGSEGKLF
TRBJ1-5 | . | 13 | TRBV15 | ATSSLQGYNQPQH
TRBJ2-7 | many | 13 | TRBV5-1 | ASRTGADGTGGQY
TRBJ1-1 | many | 10 | TRBV12-3/TRBV12-4 | ASFAPNTEAF
TRBJ1-4 | many | 14 | TRBV7-9 | ASTPGQGRTNEKLF
TRBJ1-1 | many | 11 | TRBV5-5 | ASNGQLNTEAF
TRBJ1-2 | few | 12 | TRBV7-2 | ASSFDRGRVGYT
TRBJ2-5 | few | 14 | TRBV28 | ASSQDRPRGQETQY
TRBJ2-7 | . | 12 | TRBV7-2 | ASSLVPGVNEQY
TRBJ2-5 | . | 12 | TRBV7-8 | ASSPRTEEETQY
TRBJ1-2 | many | 18 | TRBV19 | ASSIGPLRGPRSIARGYT
TRBJ2-7 | . | 13 | TRBV19 | ASSTGTGGVYEQY
TRBJ1-6 | few | 12 | TRBV25-1 | ASKQTGANSPLH
TRBJ2-2 | . | 14 | TRBV11-2 | ASRPLRGLATGELF
TRBJ1-1 | many | 12 | TRBV5-1 | ASTTQGEETEAF
TRBJ2-7 | . | 17 | TRBV5-1 | ASSLTSTPGLFSGYEQY
TRBJ2-7 | . | 11 | TRBV28 | ASSLRDIQEQY
TRBJ2-2 | many | 14 | TRBV20-1 | SASELGRGWAGELF
TRBJ1-1 | many | 13 | TRBV7-9 | ASSSIPSGPTEAF